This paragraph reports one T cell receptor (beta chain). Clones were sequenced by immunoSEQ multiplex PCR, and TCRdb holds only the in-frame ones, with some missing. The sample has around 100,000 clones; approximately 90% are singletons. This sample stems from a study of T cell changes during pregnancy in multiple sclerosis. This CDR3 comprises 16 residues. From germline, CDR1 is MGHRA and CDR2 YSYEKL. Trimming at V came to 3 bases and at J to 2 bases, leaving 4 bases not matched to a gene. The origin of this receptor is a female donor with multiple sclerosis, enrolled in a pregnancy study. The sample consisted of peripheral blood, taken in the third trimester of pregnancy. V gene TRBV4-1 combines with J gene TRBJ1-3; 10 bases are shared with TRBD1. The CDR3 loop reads CASSHTTGGTGNTIYF. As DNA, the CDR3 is TGCGCCAGCAGCCACACGACAGGGGGCACTGGAAACACCATATATTTT.